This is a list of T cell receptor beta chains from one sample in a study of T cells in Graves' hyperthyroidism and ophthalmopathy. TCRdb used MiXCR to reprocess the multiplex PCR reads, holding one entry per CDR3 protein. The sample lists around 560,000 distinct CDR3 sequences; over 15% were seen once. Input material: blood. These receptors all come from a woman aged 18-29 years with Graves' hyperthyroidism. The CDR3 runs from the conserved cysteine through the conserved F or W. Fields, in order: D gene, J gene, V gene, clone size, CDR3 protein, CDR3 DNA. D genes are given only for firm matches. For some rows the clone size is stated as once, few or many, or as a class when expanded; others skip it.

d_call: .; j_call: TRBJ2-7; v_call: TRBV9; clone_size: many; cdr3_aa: CASSVAAQGPGYEQYF; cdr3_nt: TGTGCCAGCAGCGTAGCGGCACAGGGCCCGGGGTACGAGCAGTACTTC
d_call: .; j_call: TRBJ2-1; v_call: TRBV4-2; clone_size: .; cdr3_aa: CASSQDIGGGDNEQFF; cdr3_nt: TGTGCCAGCAGCCAAGATATCGGTGGCGGGGACAATGAGCAGTTCTTC
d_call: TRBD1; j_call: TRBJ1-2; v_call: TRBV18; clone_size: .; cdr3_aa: CASSPQGTGGDYGYTF; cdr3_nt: TGTGCCAGCTCACCTCAGGGGACAGGAGGGGACTATGGCTACACCTTC
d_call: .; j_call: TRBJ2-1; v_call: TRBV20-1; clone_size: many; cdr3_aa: CSARDGVYYNEQFF; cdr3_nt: TGCAGTGCTAGAGACGGGGTTTATTACAATGAGCAGTTCTTC
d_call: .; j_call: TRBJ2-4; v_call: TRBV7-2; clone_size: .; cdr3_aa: CASGRTGPAIQYF; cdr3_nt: TGTGCCAGCGGCCGGACTGGACCAGCGATTCAGTACTTC
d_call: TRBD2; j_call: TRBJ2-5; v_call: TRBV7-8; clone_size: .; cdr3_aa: CASSRQHLAGGPKETQYF; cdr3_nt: TGTGCCAGCAGCCGCCAACACCTAGCGGGGGGGCCCAAGGAGACCCAGTACTTC
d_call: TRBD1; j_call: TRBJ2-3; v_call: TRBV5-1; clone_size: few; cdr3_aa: CASSTGGPSDTQYF; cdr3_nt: TGCGCCAGCAGTACAGGGGGGCCGTCAGATACGCAGTATTTT
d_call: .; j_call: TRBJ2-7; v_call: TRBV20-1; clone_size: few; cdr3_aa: CSARDPLGAYEQYF; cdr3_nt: TGCAGTGCTAGAGATCCATTGGGGGCCTACGAGCAGTACTTC
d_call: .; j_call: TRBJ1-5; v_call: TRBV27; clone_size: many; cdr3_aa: CASKAGGGWGNQPQHF; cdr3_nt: TGTGCCAGCAAGGCCGGGGGGGGTTGGGGCAATCAGCCCCAGCATTTT
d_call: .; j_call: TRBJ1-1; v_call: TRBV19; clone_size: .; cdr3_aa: CASRPFIWESKGDTEAFF; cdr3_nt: TGTGCCAGTAGACCATTTATATGGGAAAGTAAAGGGGACACTGAAGCTTTCTTT
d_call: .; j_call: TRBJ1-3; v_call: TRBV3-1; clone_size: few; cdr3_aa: CASSRSPQGGGNTIYF; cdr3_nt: TGTGCCAGCAGCCGCTCACCACAGGGAGGTGGAAACACCATATATTTT
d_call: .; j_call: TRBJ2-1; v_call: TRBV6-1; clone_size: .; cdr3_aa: CASSEAVLSYNEQFF; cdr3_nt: TGTGCCAGCAGTGAAGCGGTCCTCTCCTACAATGAGCAGTTCTTC
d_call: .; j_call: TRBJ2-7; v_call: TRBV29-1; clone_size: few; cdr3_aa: CSVEVGKPEQYF; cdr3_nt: TGCAGCGTTGAAGTAGGGAAACCCGAGCAGTACTTC
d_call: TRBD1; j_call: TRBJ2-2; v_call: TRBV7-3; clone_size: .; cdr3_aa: CASSRDSVSTGELFF; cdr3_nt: TGTGCCAGCAGTCGGGACAGCGTCAGCACCGGGGAGCTGTTTTTT
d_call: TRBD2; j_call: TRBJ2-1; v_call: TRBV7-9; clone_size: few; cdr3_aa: CASSKSGSSYNEQFF; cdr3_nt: TGTGCCAGCAGCAAGAGCGGGAGCTCCTACAATGAGCAGTTCTTC
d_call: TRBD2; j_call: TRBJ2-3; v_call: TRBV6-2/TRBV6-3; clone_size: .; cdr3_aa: CASSRRLAGGSSQYF; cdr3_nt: TGTGCCAGCAGTCGTCGACTAGCGGGAGGGTCTTCGCAGTATTTT
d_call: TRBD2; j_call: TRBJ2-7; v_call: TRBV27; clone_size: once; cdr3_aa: CATSSGSLNEQYF; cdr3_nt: TGTGCCACCTCTAGCGGGAGTTTGAATGAGCAGTACTTC
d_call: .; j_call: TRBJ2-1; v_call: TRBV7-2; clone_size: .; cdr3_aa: CASSLARADSSYNEQFF; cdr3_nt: TGTGCCAGCAGCTTAGCGAGGGCAGACAGCTCCTACAATGAGCAGTTCTTC
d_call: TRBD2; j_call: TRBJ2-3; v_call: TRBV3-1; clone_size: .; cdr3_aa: CASSQRLAGGPEDTQYF; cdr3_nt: TGTGCCAGCAGCCAAAGACTAGCGGGAGGGCCGGAAGATACGCAGTATTTT
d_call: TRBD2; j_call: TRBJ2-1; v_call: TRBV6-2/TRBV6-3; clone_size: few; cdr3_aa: CASSYSVSGGYNEQFF; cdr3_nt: TGTGCCAGCAGTTACTCGGTTAGCGGGGGGTACAATGAGCAGTTCTTC
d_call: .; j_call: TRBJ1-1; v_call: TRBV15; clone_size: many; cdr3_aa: CATSIRGDRLNTEAFF; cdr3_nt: TGTGCCACCAGCATACGGGGTGACAGACTGAACACTGAAGCTTTCTTT
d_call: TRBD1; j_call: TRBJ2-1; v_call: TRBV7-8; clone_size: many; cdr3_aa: CASSPATGFNEQFF; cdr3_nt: TGTGCCAGCAGCCCAGCGACAGGGTTCAATGAGCAGTTCTTC
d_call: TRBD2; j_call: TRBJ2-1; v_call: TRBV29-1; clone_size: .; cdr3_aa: CSVRREGRNEQFF; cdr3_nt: TGCAGCGTAAGGCGGGAGGGCCGGAATGAGCAGTTCTTC
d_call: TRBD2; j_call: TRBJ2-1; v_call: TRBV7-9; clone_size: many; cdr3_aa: CASSLGRLASYNEQFF; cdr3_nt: TGTGCCAGCAGCTTAGGCAGACTAGCCTCCTACAATGAGCAGTTCTTC
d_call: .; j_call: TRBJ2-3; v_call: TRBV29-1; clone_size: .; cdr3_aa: CSVERVGLDTQYF; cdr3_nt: TGCAGCGTTGAAAGGGTCGGCTTGGATACGCAGTATTTT
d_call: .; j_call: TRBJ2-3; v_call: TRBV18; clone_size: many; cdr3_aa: CASCIGTGRTDTQYF; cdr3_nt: TGTGCCAGCTGCATAGGTACAGGACGCACAGATACGCAGTATTTT
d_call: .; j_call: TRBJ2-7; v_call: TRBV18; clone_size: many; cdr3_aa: CASSPPGRLVEQYF; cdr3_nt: TGTGCCAGCTCACCCCCCGGACGTCTCGTCGAGCAGTACTTC
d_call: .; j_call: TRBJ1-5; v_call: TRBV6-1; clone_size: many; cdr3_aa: CASRAGAFNQPQHF; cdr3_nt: TGTGCCAGCAGGGCAGGGGCGTTCAATCAGCCCCAGCATTTT
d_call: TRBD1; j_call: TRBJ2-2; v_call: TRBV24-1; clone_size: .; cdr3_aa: CATSDPGQGDTGELFF; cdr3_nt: TGTGCCACCAGTGACCCTGGACAGGGTGACACCGGGGAGCTGTTTTTT
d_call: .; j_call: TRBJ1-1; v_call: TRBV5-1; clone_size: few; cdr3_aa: CASSLVRGSYTEAFF; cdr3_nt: TGCGCCAGCAGCTTGGTGCGGGGGTCATACACTGAAGCTTTCTTT
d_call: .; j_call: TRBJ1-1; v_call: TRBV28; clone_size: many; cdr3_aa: CASSTKQGLNTEAFF; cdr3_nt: TGTGCCAGCAGTACAAAACAGGGACTGAACACTGAAGCTTTCTTT
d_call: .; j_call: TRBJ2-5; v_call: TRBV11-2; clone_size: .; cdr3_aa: CASSLSLAGLYF; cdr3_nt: TGTGCCAGCAGCTTAAGCCTGGCAGGCTTATACTTC
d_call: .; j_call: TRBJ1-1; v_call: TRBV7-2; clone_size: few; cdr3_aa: CASSLAFELMNTEAFF; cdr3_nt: TGTGCCAGCAGCTTAGCTTTTGAGCTCATGAACACTGAAGCTTTCTTT
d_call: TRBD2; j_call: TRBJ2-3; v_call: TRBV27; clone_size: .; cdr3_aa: CASSFGAGEVTDTQYF; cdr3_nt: TGTGCCAGCAGTTTTGGAGCGGGGGAGGTCACAGATACGCAGTATTTT
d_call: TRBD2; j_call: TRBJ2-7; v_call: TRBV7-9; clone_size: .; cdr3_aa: CASSLQTSGSYEQYF; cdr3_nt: TGTGCCAGCAGCTTACAGACTAGCGGGAGCTACGAGCAGTACTTC
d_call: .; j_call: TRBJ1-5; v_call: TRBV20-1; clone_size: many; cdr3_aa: CSARDFQGEKPQHF; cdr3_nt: TGCAGTGCTAGAGATTTCCAGGGTGAAAAGCCCCAGCATTTT
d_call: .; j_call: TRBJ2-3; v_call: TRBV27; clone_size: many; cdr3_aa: CASSSAGTVSDTQYF; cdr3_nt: TGTGCCAGCAGTTCGGCCGGAACAGTTTCAGATACGCAGTATTTT
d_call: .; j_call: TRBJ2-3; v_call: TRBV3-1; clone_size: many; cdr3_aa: CASSPRPSTDTQYF; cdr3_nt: TGTGCCAGCAGCCCCCGACCAAGCACAGATACGCAGTATTTT
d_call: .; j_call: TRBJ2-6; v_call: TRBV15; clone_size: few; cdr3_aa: CATSTTDRFGANVLTF; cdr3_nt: TGTGCCACCAGCACGACCGACAGGTTTGGGGCCAACGTCCTGACTTTC
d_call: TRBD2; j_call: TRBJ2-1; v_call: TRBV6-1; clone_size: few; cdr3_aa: CASSESGGRRHNEQFF; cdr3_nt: TGTGCCAGCAGTGAATCCGGCGGGAGGCGCCACAATGAGCAGTTCTTC
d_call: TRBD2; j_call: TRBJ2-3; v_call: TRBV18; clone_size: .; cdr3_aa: CASSPLLAGISDTQYF; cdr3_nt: TGTGCCAGCTCACCACTACTAGCGGGAATATCAGATACGCAGTATTTT
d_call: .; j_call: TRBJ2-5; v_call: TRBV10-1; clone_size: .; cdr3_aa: CASGEGRTLMTQYF; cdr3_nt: TGCGCCAGCGGCGAGGGACGGACCCTAATGACCCAGTACTTC